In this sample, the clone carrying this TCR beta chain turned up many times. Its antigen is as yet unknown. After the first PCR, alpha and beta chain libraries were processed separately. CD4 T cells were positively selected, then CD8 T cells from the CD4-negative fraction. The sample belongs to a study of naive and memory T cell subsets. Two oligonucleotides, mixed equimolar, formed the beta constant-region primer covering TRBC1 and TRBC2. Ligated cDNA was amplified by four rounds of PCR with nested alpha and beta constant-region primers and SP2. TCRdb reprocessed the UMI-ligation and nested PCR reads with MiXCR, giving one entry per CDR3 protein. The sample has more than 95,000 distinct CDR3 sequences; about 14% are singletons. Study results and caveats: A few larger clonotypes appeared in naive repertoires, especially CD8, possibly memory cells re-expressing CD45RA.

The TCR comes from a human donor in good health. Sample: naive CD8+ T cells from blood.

The CDR3 here is CSVEFVDRGYEQYF. The CDR3 bases are TGCAGCGTTGAATTTGTGGACAGGGGCTACGAGCAGTACTTC. J is TRBJ2-7 and V is TRBV29-1, with 9 bases matching TRBD1. This CDR3 is built from 14 residues. V shed 2 bases, J shed 3 bases, and the junction held 5 bases outside the gene matches. The germline V gene encodes CDR1 SQVTM and CDR2 ANQGSEA.